Listed here are 26 T cell receptor beta chains from one sample, sequenced in a study of neoadjuvant nivolumab and ipilimumab in lung cancer. Clones were sequenced by immunoSEQ multiplex PCR, and TCRdb holds only the in-frame ones, with some missing. The sample yields under 35,000 clones, over 75% seen once. Sequenced material: peripheral blood, taken after neoadjuvant nivolumab, alone or with ipilimumab, at or shortly before surgery. Receptors originate from an adult with non-small cell lung cancer.

The V call is TRBV5-1, the J call TRBJ1-2, with TRBD1 as a possible D gene (5 bases). Looked up from germline, CDR1 is SGHRS and CDR2 is YFSETQ. Trimming cost V 0 bases and J 0 bases, with 12 bases left between them. The CDR3 sequence is 16 residues long. The CDR3 spells CASSLGNRFANYGYTF. CDR3 DNA sequence: TGCGCCAGCAGCTTGGGGAACAGGTTTGCTAACTATGGCTACACCTTC.

The chain carries TRBV6-1 and TRBJ1-5; possibly TRBD1 for D (6 bases). The CDR3 is 12 amino acids. Germline CDR1 MNHNS, CDR2 SASEGT. V lost 9 bases and J lost 7, with 13 bases in between. In DNA, the CDR3 is TGTGCCAGTCAAACAGGGACCCAGCCCCAGCATTTT. It specifies CASQTGTQPQHF.

This clone was counted a few times. This chain links TRBV14 with TRBJ2-7, with D perhaps given as TRBD1 or TRBD2 (5 bases each). The V end was cut by 0 bases, the J end by 4 bases, with 10 bases between. Germline V gene lookup returns CDR1 SGHDN and CDR2 FVKESK. The CDR3 is 14 amino acids. CDR3 DNA: TGTGCCAGCAGCCAAGATGATTGGGGGTACGAGCAGTACTTC. It translates to CASSQDDWGYEQYF. The complete variable domain, with remaining parts taken from reference TRBV14 and TRBJ2-7, reads EAGVTQFPSHSVIEKGQTVTLRCDPISGHDNLYWYRRVMGKEIKFLLHFVKESKQDESGMPNNRFLAERTGGTYSTLKVQPAELEDSGVYFCASSQDDWGYEQYFGPGTRLTVT.

This chain joins TRBV10-1 and TRBJ1-2, with D maybe TRBD1 (5 bases). The length of the CDR3 is 11 residues. Germline loops: CDR1 WNHNN, CDR2 SYGVQD (reference sequence). Trimming pared 6 bases from V and 3 bases from J, leaving 5 bases between. For the CDR3, the DNA is TGCGCCAGCAGACAGGACTATGGCTACACCTTC. Translation: CASRQDYGYTF.

This clone appeared once. The chain has TRBV20-1 and TRBJ2-7; D is undetermined. Germline CDR1 DFQATT, CDR2 SNEGSKA (reference sequence). This CDR3 is 11 amino acids long. V lost 4 bases, J lost 2 bases, and 6 bases lay in between. The CDR3 here is CSATGPYEQYF. As DNA, the CDR3 is TGCAGTGCTACCGGCCCCTACGAGCAGTACTTC.

This chain uses TRBV6-6 with TRBJ1-1; D remains unclear. Germline V gene lookup returns CDR1 MNHNY and CDR2 SVGAGI (reference sequence). The CDR3 covers 13 residues. Trimming took off 5 bases at V and 2 bases at J, with 9 bases between the two ends. CDR3 nucleotide sequence: TGTGCCAGCAGTCGCGACACAAACACTGAAGCTTTCTTT. This encodes CASSRDTNTEAFF.

CDR3 sequence reads: CSVPTGMHYGYTF. The CDR3 region has the DNA TGCAGCGTGCCGACAGGCATGCACTATGGCTACACCTTC. V and J are TRBV29-1 and TRBJ1-2; D might be TRBD1 (6 bases). V was trimmed by 6 bases and J by 3 bases, leaving 14 bases between them. The length of the CDR3 is 13 residues. CDR1 is SQVTM, CDR2 ANQGSEA, per germline.

Here the CDR3 reads CAISRTGLNTEAFF. In DNA form, the CDR3 reads TGTGCCATCAGCAGGACAGGATTGAACACTGAAGCTTTCTTT. V usage is TRBV10-3 and J usage is TRBJ1-1; 7 bases match TRBD1. CDR3 length: 14 residues. The trim removed 6 bases at V and 0 bases at J, leaving 4 bases unmatched. Germline-derived CDR1 and CDR2 are ENHRY and SYGVKD.

V usage is TRBV10-2 and J usage is TRBJ1-6; no clear D gene. From germline, CDR1 is WSHSY and CDR2 SAAADI. The V gene lost 3 bases and the J gene lost 3 bases, with 12 bases spanning the gap. CDR3 length equals 16 residues. CDR3 region: CASSDSPQGYNSPLHF. For the CDR3, the DNA is TGCGCCAGCAGTGATTCCCCCCAAGGCTATAATTCACCCCTCCACTTT.

The rearrangement joins TRBV7-9 to TRBJ2-5; no reliable D call. The V gene lost 5 bases and the J gene lost 5 bases, with 18 bases spanning the gap. The length of the CDR3 is 15 residues. Germline loops: CDR1 SEHNR, CDR2 FQNEAQ (reference sequence). The CDR3 protein is CASSPFLGSRETQYF. The CDR3 nucleotides read TGTGCCAGCAGCCCTTTTTTGGGTAGCCGGGAGACCCAGTACTTC.

The chain links TRBV4-2 to TRBJ2-3; 12 positions match TRBD2. CDR1 is LGHNA and CDR2 is YNFKEQ in the germline V gene. The ends lost 4 bases at V and 4 bases at J; junction bases unmatched: 6. The CDR3 consists of 16 residues. CDR3 sequence: CASSLRLAGDSDTQYF. The CDR3 bases are TGTGCCAGCAGCCTTCGACTAGCGGGGGACTCAGATACGCAGTATTTT.

As to this clone: Germline and junction disagree at one end, which may indicate a read error. J is TRBJ1-1 and V is TRBV11-2, with 9 bases fitting TRBD1. Per the germline V gene, CDR1 is SGHAT and CDR2 is FQNNGV. The CDR3 runs to 12 residues. The chain's CDR3 is CASSAGQGRSVF. CDR3 bases: TGTGCCAGCAGCGCCGGACAGGGGAGAAGTGTCTTT.

The chain combines TRBV6-5 with TRBJ2-1, with a weak D call TRBD1 (5 bases). Trimming left V 5 bases short and J 0 bases short, with 8 bases between. Germline-derived CDR1 and CDR2 are MNHEY and SVGAGI. The CDR3 is 14 residues long. The CDR3 sequence: CASSRQSSYNEQFF. The CDR3 DNA reads as TGTGCCAGCAGTAGACAGTCCTCCTACAATGAGCAGTTCTTC.

The CDR3 reads CASSLEGTGRLRYGYTF. The CDR3 DNA reads TGTGCCAGCAGTTTGGAGGGGACAGGCCGCCTTAGGTATGGCTACACCTTC. V usage is TRBV27 and J usage is TRBJ1-2, with TRBD1 matching over 8 bases. Losses at the gene ends were 3 bases for V and 5 bases for J; bases not matched to a gene: 14. The CDR3 is 17 residues long. CDR1 MNHEY and CDR2 SMNVEV come from the germline V gene (reference sequence).

This chain uses TRBV4-1 with TRBJ2-7, with TRBD2 as a possible D gene (5 bases). This CDR3 region has 14 residues. CDR1 and CDR2 from the germline V gene are MGHRA and YSYEKL. The V end was cut by 1 base, the J end by 6 bases, with 13 bases between. In DNA, the CDR3 is TGCGCCAGCAGCCAAGTAACTAGAACTAGCGAGCAGTACTTC. It translates to CASSQVTRTSEQYF.

This sequence joins TRBV28 and TRBJ1-2; no clear D gene. The germline CDR1 and CDR2 sequences are MDHEN and SYDVKM. The CDR3 runs to 11 residues. The V end lost 6 bases, the J end lost 8 bases, and 10 bases lay between the germline ends. CDR3 sequence reads: CASSRSLGYTF. In nucleotides, the CDR3 is TGTGCCAGCAGCCGGTCTCTCGGCTACACCTTC.

The chain joins TRBV29-1 to TRBJ2-7, with 13 bases that match TRBD2. Germline V gene data show CDR1 as SQVTM and CDR2 as ANQGSEA. V lost 4 bases to trimming and J lost 9 bases; unmatched junction nucleotides: 6. The CDR3 consists of 13 residues. CDR3 DNA sequence: TGCAGCGTTGTCGGACTAGCGGGGGAAGGGCAGTACTTC. This sequence encodes CSVVGLAGEGQYF.

This chain joins TRBV4-1 and TRBJ1-2, with D unresolved. CDR3 length equals 14 residues. Germline CDR1 and CDR2: MGHRA and YSYEKL. Trimming took 1 base from V and 4 from J, leaving 10 bases between them. In nucleotides, the CDR3 is TGCGCCAGCAGCCAAGGAAACCGGGGCTATGGCTACACCTTC. It translates to CASSQGNRGYGYTF.

The chain has TRBV5-4 and TRBJ1-2, with D possibly TRBD1 on 5 matching bases. Trimming cost V 2 bases and J 2 bases, with 16 bases left between them. This CDR3 is 16 amino acids long. CDR1 and CDR2 from the germline V gene are SGHNT and YYREEE (reference sequence). The CDR3 DNA reads as TGTGCCAGCAGCTTAACTTGGCAGGGCTTGAACTATGGCTACACCTTC. Translated, it gives CASSLTWQGLNYGYTF.

This rearrangement joins TRBV7-9 to TRBJ2-5; perhaps TRBD1 as D (6 bases). The V and J ends lost 4 bases and 5 bases respectively, with 17 bases between them. The CDR3 is made up of 15 amino acids. The germline V gene encodes CDR1 SEHNR and CDR2 FQNEAQ (reference sequence). In DNA, the CDR3 is TGTGCCAGCAGCTCAAACACAGGGAACGGGGAGACCCAGTACTTC. The encoded protein is CASSSNTGNGETQYF.

The sample holds a few counts of this clone. CDR3 in amino acids: CASSLSRLDEQFF. In DNA, the CDR3 is TGTGCCAGCAGCTTAAGTCGGTTGGATGAGCAGTTCTTC. The chain links TRBV7-8 to TRBJ2-1; no clear D. This CDR3 spans 13 amino acids. Germline values: CDR1 SGHVS, CDR2 FQNEAQ. Trimming removed 2 bases at V and 8 bases at J, with 10 bases between.

V is TRBV29-1 and J is TRBJ2-5; 7 bases match TRBD2. J lost 4 bases, V lost 3 bases, and 5 bases had no gene match. CDR1 is SQVTM and CDR2 is ANQGSEA in the germline V gene. CDR3 length: 13 amino acids. The CDR3 DNA follows: TGCAGCGTTGAGGGGGGGGATGGAGAGACCCAGTACTTC. Its translation: CSVEGGDGETQYF.

This chain joins TRBV13 and TRBJ2-3; D ambiguous. This CDR3 has 13 residues. Germline V gives CDR1 PRHDT, CDR2 FYEKMQ (reference sequence). The germline V and J ends were trimmed by 2 bases and 3 bases, with 6 bases remaining between them. The CDR3 coding sequence is TGTGCCAGCAGCTTAAGGATAACAGATACGCAGTATTTT. This sequence encodes CASSLRITDTQYF.

The chain couples TRBV6-5 to TRBJ2-7, with D possibly called TRBD1 or TRBD2 (5 bases each). Per germline, CDR1 MNHEY and CDR2 SVGAGI. Trimming took off 8 bases at V and 2 bases at J, with 16 bases between the two ends. The CDR3 sequence is 14 residues long. DNA for the CDR3: TGTGCCAGCTCAGGGACCTCCTTTCCCTACGAGCAGTACTTC. It encodes CASSGTSFPYEQYF.

This rearrangement joins TRBV7-9 to TRBJ2-1; 9 nucleotides line up with TRBD1. In germline, CDR1 is SEHNR, CDR2 FQNEAQ (reference sequence). V was pared by 5 bases and J by 7 bases, with 9 bases of the junction left unmatched. The CDR3 has 15 amino acids. Written as DNA, the CDR3 is TGTGCCAGCAGCGCCGACAGGGGGTTCGGGAATGAGCAGTTCTTC. Protein product: CASSADRGFGNEQFF.

This clone was picked up one time. This chain links TRBV29-1 with TRBJ1-1; the D is unclear. CDR3 size: 16 residues. Germline assignment: CDR1 SQVTM and CDR2 ANQGSEA. The ends were cut back, 3 bases at V and 3 bases at J, with 20 bases in the middle. CDR3 DNA: TGCAGCGTTGAGGTCCCCAGTGTGAATCTGGACACTGAAGCTTTCTTT. Translating gives CSVEVPSVNLDTEAFF.